This T cell receptor beta chain appears in the sequencing data of a study of blood T cell repertoires in COVID-19. Trimming removed 5 bases at V and 2 bases at J, with 12 bases between. The germline gives CDR1 SGHRS, CDR2 YFSETQ. The CDR3 is 14 amino acids. Method: immunoSEQ multiplex PCR; TCRdb's copy keeps in-frame clones and lacks some. This sample has tens of thousands of clones, with 90% found just once. The chain employs TRBV5-1 and TRBJ2-3; weak D call: TRBD2 (6 bases). The TCR comes from a man aged 45-65 years with COVID-19, enrolled during active disease. The sample consisted of peripheral blood. The CDR3 DNA reads TGCGCCAGCAGATGGCGACTAGTCACAGATACGCAGTATTTT. Translation gives CASRWRLVTDTQYF. The full variable domain, its missing parts supplied by reference TRBV5-1 and TRBJ2-3, is KAGVTQTPRYLIKTRGQQVTLSCSPISGHRSVSWYQQTPGQGLQFLFEYFSETQRNKGNFPGRFSGRQFSNSRSEMNVSTLELGDSALYLCASRWRLVTDTQYFGPGTRLTVL.